What follows describes a single TCR beta chain. The data were obtained in a study of blood T cell repertoires in COVID-19. Across the study: Samples taken during acute and convalescent COVID-19 were collected in the United States, Italy and Spain.

The table came from immunoSEQ multiplex PCR; TCRdb's copy has only in-frame clones and leaves some out. Altogether 200,000 to 250,000 clones are present, over 75% being singletons, with the ten largest covering about 4%. Trimming stripped 6 bases from V and 1 base from J, with 19 bases between. This CDR3 has 16 residues. Looked up from germline, CDR1 is WNHNN and CDR2 is SYGVQD (reference sequence). Recruits, aged roughly 18 to 95 years, lived in under 25 US areas. No more than 2 weeks before study entry, exposed participants had met a case of COVID-19. Sequencing input: PBMCs or T cells enriched from blood (not recorded which). The V gene is TRBV10-1, the J gene TRBJ2-7; D perhaps matches TRBD1 (6 bases). The receptor's source is a woman between 25 and 40 years old who had been exposed to COVID-19. The CDR3 loop is CASSPQGRTNSYEQYF. The CDR3 DNA follows: TGCGCCAGCAGCCCTCAGGGGCGAACCAATTCCTACGAGCAGTACTTC.